This paragraph reports one T cell receptor beta chain. Its antigen remains undetermined. Base qualities are not recorded, but no much larger clone differs from it by a single base. The CDR3 regions of human TCRbeta chains were subjected to immunosequencing. On the authors' methods: TCRs in the repertoires were compared against a reference library of SARS-CoV-2-specific TCRs that had been generated with the MIRA antigen-specificity platform. Breadth was defined as the fraction of unique TCRs that were SARS-CoV-2-associated. Depth was defined as the fraction of total T cells that were SARS-CoV-2-associated. Using the MIRA data, each spike-specific TCR was assigned both to the spike region to which the TCR was reactive and to a CD4 or CD8 class. Log10-transformed breadth and depth values were compared by one-way ANOVA with Sidak's multiple comparisons tests. TCRdb provides this immuneACCESS table in a form limited to in-frame rearrangements. Some clones are lacking; in checked studies, under half of them reflect an unresolved V gene, and why the rest are absent is not known. That table gives V, J and clone size, and the DNA gave D and trimming. Here the sample has some 130,000 clones; approximately 90% occur a single time. The top ten constitute roughly 3.5% of the sample.

This specimen comes from a study of T cell responses to AZD1222 COVID-19 vaccine (dated by TCRdb to about 2021). Background on the whole study: TCR sequencing covered 233 trial participants: about 210 given two doses of AZD1222 and 26 given two doses of MenACWY control vaccine. Trial participants were enrolled by age into 18-55, 56-69 and 70-plus year subgroups, with roughly 160, 29 and 62 TCR-sequenced participants respectively. On the study overall, not on this receptor specifically: The 56-69-year group was small, and its depth increase did not reach significance, likely because of low power. Because no day 14 peak-response samples were available, the repertoires could be characterized only after the peak T cell response. Participants were mostly white British and included more females than males, and it was suggested by the authors that clonal diversity may have been underestimated. A significant rise in spike-specific TCR breadth and depth was observed after two AZD1222 doses relative to day 0 and relative to MenACWY recipients. Nearly half of unique spike-specific TCRs reportedly recognized epitopes outside regions mutated in the B.1.351 and B.1.1.7 variants. Conclusions about previously exposed vaccinees are limited, since just five or six AZD1222 recipients were seropositive for SARS-CoV-2 at baseline. Vaccine-associated CD4 TCRs spanned the whole spike protein, with dominant responses in regions 160-218 and 743-854.

Sequences DFQATT (CDR1) and SNEGSKA (CDR2) are obtained from the germline V gene (reference sequence). V was cut back by 5 bases and J by 7 bases, leaving a gap of 11 bases between them. The CDR3 measures 11 amino acids from cysteine to phenylalanine. Only the CDR3 DNA is retained, 33 bases long and in frame from the first base. The sample's time point label, decoded: about 28 days (+/-7) after the second vaccine dose. AZD1222 recipients with second doses at about 4 weeks or about 12 weeks were pooled, because spike-specific TCR depth and breadth did not differ between schedules. Samples from vaccinated people were obtained from the UK trials COV001 and COV002, which included a single-blind randomized controlled phase 2/3 trial of AZD1222 (ChAdOx1 nCoV-19) in healthy adults. Trial participant PBMC samples were collected at day 0 and day 28 after the second dose for TCRbeta chain sequencing.

The V and J segments used are TRBV20-1 and TRBJ1-1; too little of a D gene remains to name it. Sequenced here: peripheral blood, sampled 28 days after the second AZD1222 dose. The clonotype originates from an adult who received the AZD1222 COVID-19 vaccine. CDR3 loop: CSAGSGSEAFF. The nucleotides read TGCAGTGCTGGGTCCGGGAGTGAAGCTTTCTTT.